The source of this T cell receptor beta chain is a study of cytomegalovirus exposure and HLA in healthy donors. Comments on this clone: The target antigen is unknown.

Overall study results and limits: Listed as cytomegalovirus-associated were about 160 TCR beta chains.

Produced via immunoSEQ multiplex PCR; TCRdb's table is partial and in-frame only. The data show some 340,000 clones, with around 87% seen just once and more than 0.9% held by the top ten. This receptor was obtained from a woman aged 30 to 39 in good health and CMV-seropositive. The sequencing input was PBMCs.

CDR3 bases: TGCAGCGCCCAAAAGGCCCGGGACACTGAAGCTTTCTTT. Protein sequence: CSAQKARDTEAFF. This chain links TRBV29-1 with TRBJ1-1; D remains ambiguous. This CDR3 has 13 residues. With 7 bases removed from V and 3 bases from J, the gap between germline ends came to 15 bases. Looked up from germline, CDR1 is SQVTM and CDR2 is ANQGSEA.